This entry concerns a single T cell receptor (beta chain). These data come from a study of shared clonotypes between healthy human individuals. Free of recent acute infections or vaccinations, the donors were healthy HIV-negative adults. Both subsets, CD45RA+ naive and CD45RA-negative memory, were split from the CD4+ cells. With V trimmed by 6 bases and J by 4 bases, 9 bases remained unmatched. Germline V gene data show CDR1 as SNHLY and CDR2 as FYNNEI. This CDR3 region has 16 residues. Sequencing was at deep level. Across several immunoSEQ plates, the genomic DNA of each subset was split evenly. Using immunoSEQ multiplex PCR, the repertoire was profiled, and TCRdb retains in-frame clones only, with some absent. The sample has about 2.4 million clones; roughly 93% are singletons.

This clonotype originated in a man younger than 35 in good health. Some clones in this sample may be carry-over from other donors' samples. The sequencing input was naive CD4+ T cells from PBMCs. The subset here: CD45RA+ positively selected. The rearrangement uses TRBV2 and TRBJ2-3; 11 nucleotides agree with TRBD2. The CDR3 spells CASRATSGNRADTQYF. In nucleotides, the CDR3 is TGTGCCAGCAGGGCGACTAGCGGGAATAGGGCAGATACGCAGTATTTT.